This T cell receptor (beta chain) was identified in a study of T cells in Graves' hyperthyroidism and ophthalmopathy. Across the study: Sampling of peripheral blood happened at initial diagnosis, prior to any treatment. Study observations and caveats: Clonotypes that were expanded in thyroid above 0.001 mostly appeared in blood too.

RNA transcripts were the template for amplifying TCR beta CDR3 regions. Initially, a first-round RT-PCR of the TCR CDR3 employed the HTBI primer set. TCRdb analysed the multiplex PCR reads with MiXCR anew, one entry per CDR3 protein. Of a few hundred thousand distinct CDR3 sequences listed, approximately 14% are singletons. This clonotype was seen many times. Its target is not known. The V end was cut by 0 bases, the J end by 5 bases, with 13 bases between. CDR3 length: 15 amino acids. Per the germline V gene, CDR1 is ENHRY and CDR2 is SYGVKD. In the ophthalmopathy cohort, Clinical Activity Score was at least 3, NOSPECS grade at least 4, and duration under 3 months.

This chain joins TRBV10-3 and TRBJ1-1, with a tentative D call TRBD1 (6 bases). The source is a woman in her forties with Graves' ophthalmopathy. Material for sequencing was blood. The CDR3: CAISESWGGQTEAFF. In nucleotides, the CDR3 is TGTGCCATCAGTGAGTCGTGGGGGGGGCAGACTGAAGCTTTCTTT.